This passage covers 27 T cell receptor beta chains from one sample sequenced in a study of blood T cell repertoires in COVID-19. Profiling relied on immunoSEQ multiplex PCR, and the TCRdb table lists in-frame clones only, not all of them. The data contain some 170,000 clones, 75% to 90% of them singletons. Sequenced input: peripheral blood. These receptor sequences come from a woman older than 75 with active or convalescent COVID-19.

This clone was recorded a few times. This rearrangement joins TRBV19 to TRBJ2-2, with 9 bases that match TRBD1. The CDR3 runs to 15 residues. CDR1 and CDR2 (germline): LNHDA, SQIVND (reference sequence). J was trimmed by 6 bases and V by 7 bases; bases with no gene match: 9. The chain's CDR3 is CASNPGTGSSGELFF. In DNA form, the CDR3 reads TGTGCCAGTAACCCCGGGACAGGGTCCTCCGGGGAGCTGTTTTTT.

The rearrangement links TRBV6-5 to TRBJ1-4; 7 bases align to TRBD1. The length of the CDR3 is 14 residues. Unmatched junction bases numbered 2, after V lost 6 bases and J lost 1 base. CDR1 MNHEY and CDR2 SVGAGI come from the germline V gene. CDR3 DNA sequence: TGTGCCAGCAGGCAGGGGGTAACTAATGAAAAACTGTTTTTT. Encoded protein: CASRQGVTNEKLFF.

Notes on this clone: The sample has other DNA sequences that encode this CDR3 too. CDR3 DNA: TGTGCCAGCAGCTCCAGGGTTCAAGAGACCCAGTACTTC. This sequence encodes CASSSRVQETQYF. The rearrangement uses TRBV7-2 and TRBJ2-5, with D possibly matching TRBD1 (5 bases). This CDR3 comprises 13 residues. Trimming stripped 4 bases from V and 2 bases from J, with 8 bases between. Germline CDR1 reads SGHTA; CDR2 reads FQGNSA.

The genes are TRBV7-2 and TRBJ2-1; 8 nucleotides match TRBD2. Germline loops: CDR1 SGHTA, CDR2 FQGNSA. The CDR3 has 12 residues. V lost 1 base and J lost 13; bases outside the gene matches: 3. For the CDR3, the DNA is TGTGCCAGCAGCTTAGAAGCGGGGGCTCAGTTCTTC. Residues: CASSLEAGAQFF.

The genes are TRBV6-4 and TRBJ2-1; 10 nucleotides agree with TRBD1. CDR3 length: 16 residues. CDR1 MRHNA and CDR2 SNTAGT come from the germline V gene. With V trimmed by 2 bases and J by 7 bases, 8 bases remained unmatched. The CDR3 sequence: CASSDTGTGELNEQFF. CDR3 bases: TGTGCCAGCAGTGACACCGGGACAGGGGAGTTGAATGAGCAGTTCTTC.

The CDR3 here is CASSQTGAAALPQHF. The CDR3 DNA is TGTGCCAGCAGTCAAACAGGGGCGGCTGCGTTGCCCCAGCATTTT. The chain links TRBV27 to TRBJ1-5, with 7 bases matching TRBD1. The CDR3 is 15 amino acids. The germline V gene encodes CDR1 MNHEY and CDR2 SMNVEV (reference sequence). V was pared by 5 bases and J by 9 bases, with 13 bases of the junction left unmatched.

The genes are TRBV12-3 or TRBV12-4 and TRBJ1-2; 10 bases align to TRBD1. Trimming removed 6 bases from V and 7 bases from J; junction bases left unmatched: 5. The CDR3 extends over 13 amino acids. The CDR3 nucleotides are TGTGCCAGCAGCTTCGACAGGGGGCTTGGCTACACCTTC. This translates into CASSFDRGLGYTF.

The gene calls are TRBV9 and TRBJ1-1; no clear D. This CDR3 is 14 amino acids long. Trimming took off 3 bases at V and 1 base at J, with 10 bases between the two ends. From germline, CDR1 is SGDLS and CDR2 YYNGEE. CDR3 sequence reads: CASSAPPGNTEAFF. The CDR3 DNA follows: TGTGCCAGCAGCGCCCCGCCAGGGAACACTGAAGCTTTCTTT.

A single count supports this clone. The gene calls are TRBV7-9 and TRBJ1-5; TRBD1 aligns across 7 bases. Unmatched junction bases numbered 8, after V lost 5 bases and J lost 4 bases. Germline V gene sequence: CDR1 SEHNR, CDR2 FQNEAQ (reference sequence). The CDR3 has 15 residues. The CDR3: CASSRGDSLNQPQHF. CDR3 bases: TGTGCCAGCAGCCGAGGGGACAGTCTTAATCAGCCCCAGCATTTT.

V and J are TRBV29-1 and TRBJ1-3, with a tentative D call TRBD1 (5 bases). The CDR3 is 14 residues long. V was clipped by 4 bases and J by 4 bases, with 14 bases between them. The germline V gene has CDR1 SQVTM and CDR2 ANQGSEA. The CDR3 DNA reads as TGCAGCGTTGGGTCAGGGATCTCCGGAAACACCATATATTTT. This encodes CSVGSGISGNTIYF.

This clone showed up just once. This CDR3 is CASGGAWTGELFF. The CDR3 nucleotides are TGTGCCAGCGGGGGGGCTTGGACCGGGGAGCTGTTTTTT. The gene calls are TRBV7-2 and TRBJ2-2; weak D call: TRBD2 (7 bases). Germline V gene lookup returns CDR1 SGHTA and CDR2 FQGNSA. The CDR3 length is 13 residues. V was shortened by 8 bases and J by 5 bases, with 12 bases between the two germline ends. Together with reference TRBV7-2 and TRBJ2-2, the CDR3 gives the full variable domain: GAGVSQSPSNKVTEKGKDVELRCDPISGHTALYWYRQSLGQGLEFLIYFQGNSAPDKSGLPSDRFSAERTGGSVSTLTIQRTQQEDSAVYLCASGGAWTGELFFGEGSRLTVL.

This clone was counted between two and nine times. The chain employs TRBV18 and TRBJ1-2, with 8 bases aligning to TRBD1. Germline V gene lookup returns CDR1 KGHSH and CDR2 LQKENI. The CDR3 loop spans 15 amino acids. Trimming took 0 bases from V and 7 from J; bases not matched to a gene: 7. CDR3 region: CASSPPSQGASGYTF. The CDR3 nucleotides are TGTGCCAGCTCACCACCGTCTCAGGGGGCGAGTGGCTACACCTTC.

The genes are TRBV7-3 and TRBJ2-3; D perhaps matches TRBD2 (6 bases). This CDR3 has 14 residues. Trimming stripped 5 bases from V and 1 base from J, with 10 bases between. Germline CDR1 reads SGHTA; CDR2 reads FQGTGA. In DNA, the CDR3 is TGTGCCAGCAGCCCGGGACTGCGCACAGATACGCAGTATTTT. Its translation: CASSPGLRTDTQYF.

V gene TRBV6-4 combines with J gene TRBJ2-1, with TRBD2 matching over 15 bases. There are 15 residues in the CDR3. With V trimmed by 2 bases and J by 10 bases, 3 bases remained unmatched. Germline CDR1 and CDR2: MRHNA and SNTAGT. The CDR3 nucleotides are TGTGCCAGCAGTGACCGGACTAGCGGGGGGGAGGAGCAGTTCTTC. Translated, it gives CASSDRTSGGEEQFF.

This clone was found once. CDR3 protein: CASSMITGTATYEQYF. CDR3 sequence (DNA): TGTGCCAGTAGTATGATTACCGGGACAGCTACCTACGAGCAGTACTTC. The V call is TRBV19, the J call TRBJ2-7, with 7 bases fitting TRBD1. This CDR3 spans 16 amino acids. The V and J ends lost 3 bases and 2 bases, in that order; junction bases with no gene match: 10. Germline-derived CDR1 and CDR2 are LNHDA and SQIVND (reference sequence).

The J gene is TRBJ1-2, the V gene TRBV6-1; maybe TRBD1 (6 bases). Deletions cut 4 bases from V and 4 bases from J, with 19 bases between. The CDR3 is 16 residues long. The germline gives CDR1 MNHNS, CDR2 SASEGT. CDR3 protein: CASSVSYPQGIYGYTF. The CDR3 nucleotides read TGTGCCAGCAGTGTTTCTTATCCGCAGGGGATCTATGGCTACACCTTC.

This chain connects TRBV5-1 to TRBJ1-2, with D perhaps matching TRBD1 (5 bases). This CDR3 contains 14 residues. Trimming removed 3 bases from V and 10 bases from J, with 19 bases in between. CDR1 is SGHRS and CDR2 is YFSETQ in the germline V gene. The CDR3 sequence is CASSYGGDIWDYTF. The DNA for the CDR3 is TGCGCCAGCAGCTACGGGGGTGATATATGGGACTACACCTTC.

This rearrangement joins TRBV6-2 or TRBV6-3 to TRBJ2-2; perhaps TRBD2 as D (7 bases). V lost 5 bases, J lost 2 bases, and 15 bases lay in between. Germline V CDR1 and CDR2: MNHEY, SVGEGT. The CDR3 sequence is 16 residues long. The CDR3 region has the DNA TGTGCCAGCAGTACCGGCCGGGGGGCCAACACCGGGGAGCTGTTTTTT. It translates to CASSTGRGANTGELFF.

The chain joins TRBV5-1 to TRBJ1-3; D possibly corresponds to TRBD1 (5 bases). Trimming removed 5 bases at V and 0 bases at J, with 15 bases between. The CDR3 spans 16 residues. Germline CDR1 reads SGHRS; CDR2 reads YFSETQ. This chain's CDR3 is CASSANMGLSGNTIYF. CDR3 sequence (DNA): TGCGCCAGCAGTGCTAATATGGGGCTCTCTGGAAACACCATATATTTT.

DNA of the CDR3: TGTGCCAGCAGTTTACAGGGGGCAGTTGAGCAGTTCTTC. It translates to CASSLQGAVEQFF. J is TRBJ2-1 and V is TRBV12-3 or TRBV12-4, with 8 positions matching TRBD1. This CDR3 comprises 13 residues. The junction had 3 bases not matched to a gene; V was cut back by 2 bases and J by 9 bases.

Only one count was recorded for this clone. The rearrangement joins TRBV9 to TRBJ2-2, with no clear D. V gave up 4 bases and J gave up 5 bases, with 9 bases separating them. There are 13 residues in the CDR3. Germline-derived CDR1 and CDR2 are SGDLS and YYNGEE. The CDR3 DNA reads TGTGCCAGCAGCCCTCAACGGACCGGGGAGCTGTTTTTT. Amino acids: CASSPQRTGELFF.

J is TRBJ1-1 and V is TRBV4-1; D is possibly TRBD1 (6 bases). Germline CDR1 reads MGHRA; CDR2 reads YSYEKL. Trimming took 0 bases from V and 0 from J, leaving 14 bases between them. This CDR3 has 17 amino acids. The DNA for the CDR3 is TGCGCCAGCAGCCAAGACGGGCGAGGGGGATTGAACACTGAAGCTTTCTTT. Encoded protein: CASSQDGRGGLNTEAFF.

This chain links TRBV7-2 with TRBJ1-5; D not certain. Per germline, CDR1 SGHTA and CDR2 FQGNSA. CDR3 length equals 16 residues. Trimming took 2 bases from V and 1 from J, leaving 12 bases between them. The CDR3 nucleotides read TGTGCCAGCAGCTTAATCCCTTCTGTAAGCAATCAGCCCCAGCATTTT. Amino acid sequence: CASSLIPSVSNQPQHF.

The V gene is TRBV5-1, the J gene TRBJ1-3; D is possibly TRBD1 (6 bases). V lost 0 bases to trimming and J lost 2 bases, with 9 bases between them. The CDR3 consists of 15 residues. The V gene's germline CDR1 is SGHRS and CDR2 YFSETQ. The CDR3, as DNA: TGCGCCAGCAGCTTGGTGGGGGCACCTGGAAACACCATATATTTT. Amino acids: CASSLVGAPGNTIYF.

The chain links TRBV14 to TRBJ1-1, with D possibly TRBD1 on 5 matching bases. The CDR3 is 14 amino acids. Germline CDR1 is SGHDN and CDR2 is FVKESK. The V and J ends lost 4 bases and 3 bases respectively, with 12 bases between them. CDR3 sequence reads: CASSLPGIYTEAFF. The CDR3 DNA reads TGTGCCAGCAGCCTCCCAGGGATTTACACTGAAGCTTTCTTT. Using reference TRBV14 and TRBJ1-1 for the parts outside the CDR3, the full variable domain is EAGVTQFPSHSVIEKGQTVTLRCDPISGHDNLYWYRRVMGKEIKFLLHFVKESKQDESGMPNNRFLAERTGGTYSTLKVQPAELEDSGVYFCASSLPGIYTEAFFGQGTRLTVV.

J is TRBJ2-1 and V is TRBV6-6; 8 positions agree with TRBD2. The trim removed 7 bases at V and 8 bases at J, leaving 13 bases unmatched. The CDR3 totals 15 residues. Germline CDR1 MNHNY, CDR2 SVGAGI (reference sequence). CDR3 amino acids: CASTLAGGTWDEQFF. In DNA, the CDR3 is TGTGCCAGCACCCTCGCGGGGGGTACTTGGGATGAGCAGTTCTTC.

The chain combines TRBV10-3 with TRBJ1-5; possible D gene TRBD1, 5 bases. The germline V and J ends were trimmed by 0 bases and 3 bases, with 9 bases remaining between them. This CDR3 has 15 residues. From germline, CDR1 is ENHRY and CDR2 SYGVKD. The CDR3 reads CAISESGRDNQPQHF. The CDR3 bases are TGTGCCATCAGTGAGTCGGGCAGGGACAATCAGCCCCAGCATTTT.